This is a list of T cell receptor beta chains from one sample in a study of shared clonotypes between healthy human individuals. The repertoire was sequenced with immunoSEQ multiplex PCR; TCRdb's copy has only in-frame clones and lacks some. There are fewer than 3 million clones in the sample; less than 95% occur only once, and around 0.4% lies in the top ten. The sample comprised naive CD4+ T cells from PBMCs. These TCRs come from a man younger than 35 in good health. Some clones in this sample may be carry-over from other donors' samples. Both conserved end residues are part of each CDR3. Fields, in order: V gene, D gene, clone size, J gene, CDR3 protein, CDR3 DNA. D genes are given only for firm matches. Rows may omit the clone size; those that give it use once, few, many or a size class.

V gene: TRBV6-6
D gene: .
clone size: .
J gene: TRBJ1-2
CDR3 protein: CASSFTGRYGYTF
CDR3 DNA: TGTGCCAGCAGTTTTACAGGGCGGTATGGCTACACCTTC

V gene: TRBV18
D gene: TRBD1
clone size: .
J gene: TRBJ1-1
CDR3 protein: CASSPPQGRTEAFF
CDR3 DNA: TGTGCCAGCTCACCGCCACAGGGGCGGACTGAAGCTTTCTTT

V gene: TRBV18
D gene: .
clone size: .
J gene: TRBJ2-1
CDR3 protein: CASSPPAGRSYNEQFF
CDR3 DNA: TGTGCCAGCTCACCACCTGCGGGAAGGTCCTACAATGAGCAGTTCTTC

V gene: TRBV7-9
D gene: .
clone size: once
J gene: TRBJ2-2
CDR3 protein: CASSLLAVSTGELFF
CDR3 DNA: TGTGCCAGCAGCTTATTGGCGGTTTCAACCGGGGAGCTGTTTTTT

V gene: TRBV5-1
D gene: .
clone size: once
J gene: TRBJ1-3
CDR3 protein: CASSLGQPSGNTIYF
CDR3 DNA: TGCGCCAGCAGCTTAGGACAGCCTTCTGGAAACACCATATATTTT

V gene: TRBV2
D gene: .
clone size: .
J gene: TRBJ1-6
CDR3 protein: CASNFGDYNSPLHF
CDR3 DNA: TGTGCCAGCAACTTCGGGGACTATAATTCACCCCTCCACTTT

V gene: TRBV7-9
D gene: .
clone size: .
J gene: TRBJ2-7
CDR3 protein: CASNLPSADEQYF
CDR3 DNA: TGTGCCAGCAACCTCCCCAGCGCCGACGAGCAGTACTTC

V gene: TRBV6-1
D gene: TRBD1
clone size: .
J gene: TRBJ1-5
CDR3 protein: CASSGLRDRTGEPQHF
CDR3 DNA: TGTGCCAGCAGTGGACTCCGGGACAGGACCGGGGAGCCCCAGCATTTT

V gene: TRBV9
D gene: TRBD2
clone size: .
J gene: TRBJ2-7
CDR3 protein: CASSRTPQLAASSYEQYF
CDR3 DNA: TGTGCCAGCAGCCGAACCCCCCAACTAGCGGCTAGCTCCTACGAGCAGTACTTC

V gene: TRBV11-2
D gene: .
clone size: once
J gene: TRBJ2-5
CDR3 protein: CASSPGAGEYQETQYF
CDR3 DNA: TGTGCCAGCAGCCCCGGGGCAGGAGAGTACCAAGAGACCCAGTACTTC

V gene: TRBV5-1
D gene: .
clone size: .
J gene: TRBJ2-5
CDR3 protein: CASSQRTDQETQYF
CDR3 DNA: TGCGCCAGCAGCCAGAGGACAGACCAAGAGACCCAGTACTTC

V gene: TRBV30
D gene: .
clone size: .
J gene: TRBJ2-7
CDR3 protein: CAWSDGFPYEQYF
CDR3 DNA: TGTGCCTGGAGTGATGGATTCCCCTACGAGCAGTACTTC

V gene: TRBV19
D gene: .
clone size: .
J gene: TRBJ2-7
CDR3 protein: CASSISGRSYEQYF
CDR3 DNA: TGTGCCAGTAGTATTTCCGGGAGATCCTACGAGCAGTACTTC

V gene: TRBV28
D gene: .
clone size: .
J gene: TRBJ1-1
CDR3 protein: CASRPNNPPNTEAFF
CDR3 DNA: TGTGCCAGCAGACCTAACAACCCACCCAACACTGAAGCTTTCTTT

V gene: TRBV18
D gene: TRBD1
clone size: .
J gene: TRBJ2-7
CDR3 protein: CASSAGQGGYEQYF
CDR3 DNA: TGTGCCAGCTCAGCGGGACAGGGCGGCTACGAGCAGTACTTC

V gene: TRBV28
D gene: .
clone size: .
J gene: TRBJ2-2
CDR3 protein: CKSGTQNTGELFF
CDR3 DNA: TGTAAGTCCGGGACACAAAACACCGGGGAGCTGTTTTTT

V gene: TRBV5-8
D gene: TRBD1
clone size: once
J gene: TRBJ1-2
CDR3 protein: CASSLTGTGSYGYTF
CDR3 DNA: TGTGCCAGCAGCTTGACCGGGACAGGGAGCTATGGCTACACCTTC

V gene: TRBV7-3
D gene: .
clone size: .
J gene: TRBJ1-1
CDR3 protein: CASSPGAAVMNTEAFF
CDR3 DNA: TGTGCCAGCAGCCCCGGGGCCGCAGTCATGAACACTGAAGCTTTCTTT

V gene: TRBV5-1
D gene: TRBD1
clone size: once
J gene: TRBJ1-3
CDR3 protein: CASSSDLQGASGNTIYF
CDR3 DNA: TGCGCCAGCAGCTCAGATTTGCAGGGGGCTTCTGGAAACACCATATATTTT

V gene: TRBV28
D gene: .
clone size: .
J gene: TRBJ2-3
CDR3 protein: CASSGTRSRTDTQYF
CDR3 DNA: TGTGCCAGCAGTGGGACTCGTTCCCGCACAGATACGCAGTATTTT

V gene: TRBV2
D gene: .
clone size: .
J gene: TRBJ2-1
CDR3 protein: CASSELVGWGQFF
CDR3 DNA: TGTGCCAGCAGCGAATTGGTCGGCTGGGGGCAGTTCTTC

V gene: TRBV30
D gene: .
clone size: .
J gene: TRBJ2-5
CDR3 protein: CAWSVGMRETQYF
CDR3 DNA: TGTGCCTGGAGTGTAGGGATGCGAGAGACCCAGTACTTC

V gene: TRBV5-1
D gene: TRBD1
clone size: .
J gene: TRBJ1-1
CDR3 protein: CASSSGTGGNTEAFF
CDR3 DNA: TGCGCCAGCTCGTCCGGGACAGGGGGAAACACTGAAGCTTTCTTT

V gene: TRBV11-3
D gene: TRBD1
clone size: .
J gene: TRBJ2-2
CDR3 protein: CASSQLQGVAGELFF
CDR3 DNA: TGTGCCAGCAGCCAACTACAGGGGGTGGCCGGGGAGCTGTTTTTT

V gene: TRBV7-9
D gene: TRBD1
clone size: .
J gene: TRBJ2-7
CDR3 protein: CASSLGGRGRTYEQYF
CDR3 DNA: TGTGCCAGCAGCTTAGGGGGCAGGGGGCGTACCTACGAGCAGTACTTC

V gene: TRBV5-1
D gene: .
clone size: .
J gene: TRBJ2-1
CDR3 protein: CASSTSTSYNEQFF
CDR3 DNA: TGCGCCAGCAGCACCTCTACCTCCTACAATGAGCAGTTCTTC

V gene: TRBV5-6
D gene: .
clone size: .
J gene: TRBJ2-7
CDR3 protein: CASSLLRYIREQYF
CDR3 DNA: TGTGCCAGCAGCTTGCTGCGATACATCAGGGAGCAGTACTTC

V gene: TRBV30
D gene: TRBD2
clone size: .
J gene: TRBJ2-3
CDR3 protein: CAWIPGLAGGFDTDTQYF
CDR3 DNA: TGTGCCTGGATCCCAGGACTAGCGGGAGGTTTCGACACAGATACGCAGTATTTT

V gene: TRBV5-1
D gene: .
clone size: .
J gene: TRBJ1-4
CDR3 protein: CASSREINEKLFF
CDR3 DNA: TGCGCCAGCAGTCGCGAAATTAATGAAAAACTGTTTTTT

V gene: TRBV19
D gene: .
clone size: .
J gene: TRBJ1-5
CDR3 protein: CASSIKRQGGYSNQPQHF
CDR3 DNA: TGTGCCAGTAGTATAAAACGCCAGGGAGGGTATAGCAATCAGCCCCAGCATTTT

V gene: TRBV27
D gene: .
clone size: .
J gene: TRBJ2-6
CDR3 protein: CASSLWGQSRLSGANVLTF
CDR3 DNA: TGTGCCAGCAGTTTATGGGGGCAGTCGCGGTTGTCCGGGGCCAACGTCCTGACTTTC

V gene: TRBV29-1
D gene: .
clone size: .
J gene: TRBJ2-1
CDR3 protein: CSVGGRARRHEQFF
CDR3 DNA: TGCAGCGTTGGAGGACGGGCCCGGAGGCATGAGCAGTTCTTC

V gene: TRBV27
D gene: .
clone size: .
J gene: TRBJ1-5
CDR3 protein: CASSLYGGVGQPQHF
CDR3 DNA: TGTGCCAGCAGTTTATATGGGGGGGTCGGCCAGCCCCAGCATTTT

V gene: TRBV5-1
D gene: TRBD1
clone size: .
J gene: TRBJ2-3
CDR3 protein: CASSLGPGQRDTQYF
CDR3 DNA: TGCGCCAGCAGCCTGGGCCCGGGACAGAGAGATACGCAGTATTTT

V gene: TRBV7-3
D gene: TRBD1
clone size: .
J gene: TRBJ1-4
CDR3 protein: CASSPDRALNEKLFF
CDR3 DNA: TGTGCCAGCAGCCCGGACAGGGCCCTCAATGAAAAACTGTTTTTT

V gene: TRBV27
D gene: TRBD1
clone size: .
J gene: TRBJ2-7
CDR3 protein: CASSPRTGVTYEQYF
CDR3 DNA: TGTGCCAGCAGTCCCCGGACAGGTGTTACCTACGAGCAGTACTTC

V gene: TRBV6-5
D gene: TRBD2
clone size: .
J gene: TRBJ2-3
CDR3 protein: CASRIAGADTQYF
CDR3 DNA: TGTGCCAGCAGAATAGCGGGGGCAGATACGCAGTATTTT

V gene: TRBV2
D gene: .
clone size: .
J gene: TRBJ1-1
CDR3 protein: CASSPIGNTEAFF
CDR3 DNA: TGTGCCAGCAGTCCCATCGGGAACACTGAAGCTTTCTTT

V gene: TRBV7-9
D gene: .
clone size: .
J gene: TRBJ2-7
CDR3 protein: CASSPRASLRNEQYF
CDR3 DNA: TGTGCCAGCAGCCCCCGGGCCAGCCTAAGGAACGAGCAGTACTTC